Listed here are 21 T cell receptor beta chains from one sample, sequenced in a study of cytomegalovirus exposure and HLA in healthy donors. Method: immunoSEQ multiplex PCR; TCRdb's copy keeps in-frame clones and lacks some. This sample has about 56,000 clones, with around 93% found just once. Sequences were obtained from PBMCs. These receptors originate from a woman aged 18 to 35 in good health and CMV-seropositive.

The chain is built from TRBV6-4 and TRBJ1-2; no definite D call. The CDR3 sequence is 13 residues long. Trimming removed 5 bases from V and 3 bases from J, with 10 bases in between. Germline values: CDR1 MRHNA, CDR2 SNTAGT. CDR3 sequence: CASSLGVDYGYTF. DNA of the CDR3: TGTGCCAGCAGTCTCGGTGTGGACTATGGCTACACCTTC.

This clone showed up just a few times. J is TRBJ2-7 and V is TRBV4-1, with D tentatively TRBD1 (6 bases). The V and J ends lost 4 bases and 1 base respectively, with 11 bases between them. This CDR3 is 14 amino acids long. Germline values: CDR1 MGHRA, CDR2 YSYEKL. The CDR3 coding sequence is TGCGCCAGCAGCCCACAGGGAAGGTCCTACGAGCAGTACTTC. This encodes CASSPQGRSYEQYF.

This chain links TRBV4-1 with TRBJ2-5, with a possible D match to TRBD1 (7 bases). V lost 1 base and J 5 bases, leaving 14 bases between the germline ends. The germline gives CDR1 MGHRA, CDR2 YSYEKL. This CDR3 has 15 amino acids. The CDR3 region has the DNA TGCGCCAGCAGCCAAGCGCGGAGGGGGCCTGAGACCCAGTACTTC. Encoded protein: CASSQARRGPETQYF.

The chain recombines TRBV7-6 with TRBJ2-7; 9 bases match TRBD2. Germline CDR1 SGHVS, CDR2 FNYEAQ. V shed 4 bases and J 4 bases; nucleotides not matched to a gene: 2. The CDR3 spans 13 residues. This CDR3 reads CASSSTSGYEQYF. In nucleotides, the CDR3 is TGTGCCAGCAGCTCGACTAGCGGATACGAGCAGTACTTC.

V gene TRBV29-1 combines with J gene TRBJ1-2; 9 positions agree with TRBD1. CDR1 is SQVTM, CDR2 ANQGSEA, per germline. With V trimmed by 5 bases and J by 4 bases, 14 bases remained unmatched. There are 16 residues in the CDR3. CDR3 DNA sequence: TGCAGCGTTCTAGACGCAACAGGGGGCCTTGGCTATGGCTACACCTTC. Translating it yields CSVLDATGGLGYGYTF.

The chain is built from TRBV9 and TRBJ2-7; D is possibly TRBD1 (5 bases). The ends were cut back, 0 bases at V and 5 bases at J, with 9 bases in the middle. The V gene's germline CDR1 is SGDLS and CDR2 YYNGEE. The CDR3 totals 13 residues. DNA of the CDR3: TGTGCCAGCAGCGTAGGAGCACAGGACGAGCAGTACTTC. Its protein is CASSVGAQDEQYF.

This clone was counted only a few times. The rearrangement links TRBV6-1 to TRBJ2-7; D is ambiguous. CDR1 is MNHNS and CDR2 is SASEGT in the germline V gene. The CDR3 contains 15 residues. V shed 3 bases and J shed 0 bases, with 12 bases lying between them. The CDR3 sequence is CASSDSQPGSYEQYF. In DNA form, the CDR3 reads TGTGCCAGCAGTGATTCACAGCCAGGCTCCTACGAGCAGTACTTC.

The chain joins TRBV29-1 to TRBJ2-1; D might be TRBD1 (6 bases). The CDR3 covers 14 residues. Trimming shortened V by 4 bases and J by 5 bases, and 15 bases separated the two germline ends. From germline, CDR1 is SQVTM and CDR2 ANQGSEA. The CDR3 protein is CSVGTDRRNNEQFF. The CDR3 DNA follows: TGCAGCGTTGGGACAGACAGGCGCAACAATGAGCAGTTCTTC.

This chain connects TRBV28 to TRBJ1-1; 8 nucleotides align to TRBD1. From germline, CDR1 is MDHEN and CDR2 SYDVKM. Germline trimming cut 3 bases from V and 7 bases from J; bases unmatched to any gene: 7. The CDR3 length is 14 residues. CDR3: CASSFDRGGIEAFF. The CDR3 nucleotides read TGTGCCAGCAGTTTCGACAGGGGCGGTATTGAAGCTTTCTTT.

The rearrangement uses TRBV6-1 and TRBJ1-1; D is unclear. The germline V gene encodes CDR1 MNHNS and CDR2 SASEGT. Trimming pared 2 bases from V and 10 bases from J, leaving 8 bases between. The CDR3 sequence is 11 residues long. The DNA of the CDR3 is TGTGCCAGCAGTGAAATATCCGGAGCTTTCTTT. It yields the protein CASSEISGAFF.

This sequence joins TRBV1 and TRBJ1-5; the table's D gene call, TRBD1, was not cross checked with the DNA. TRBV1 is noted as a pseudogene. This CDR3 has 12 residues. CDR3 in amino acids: CTSSQQVQPQHF. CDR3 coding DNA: TGCACCAGCAGCCAACAGGTTCAGCCCCAGCATTTT.

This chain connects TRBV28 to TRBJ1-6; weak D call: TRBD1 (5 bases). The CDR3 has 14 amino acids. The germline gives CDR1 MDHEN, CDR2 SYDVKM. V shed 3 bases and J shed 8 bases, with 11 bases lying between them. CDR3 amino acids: CASSFRGIYSPLHF. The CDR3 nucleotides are TGTGCCAGCAGTTTTAGGGGAATTTATTCACCCCTCCACTTT.

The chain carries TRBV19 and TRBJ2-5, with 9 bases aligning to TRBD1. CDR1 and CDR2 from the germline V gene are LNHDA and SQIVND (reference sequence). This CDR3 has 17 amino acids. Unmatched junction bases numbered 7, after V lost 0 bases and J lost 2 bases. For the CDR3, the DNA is TGTGCCAGTAGTATAGATCCGGGACAGGGAGGGCAAGAGACCCAGTACTTC. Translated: CASSIDPGQGGQETQYF.

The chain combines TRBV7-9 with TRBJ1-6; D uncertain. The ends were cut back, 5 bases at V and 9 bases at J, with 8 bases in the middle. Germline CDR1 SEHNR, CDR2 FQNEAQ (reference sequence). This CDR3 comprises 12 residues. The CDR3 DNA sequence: TGTGCCAGCAGCCCGAGTACTTCACCCCTCCACTTT. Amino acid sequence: CASSPSTSPLHF.

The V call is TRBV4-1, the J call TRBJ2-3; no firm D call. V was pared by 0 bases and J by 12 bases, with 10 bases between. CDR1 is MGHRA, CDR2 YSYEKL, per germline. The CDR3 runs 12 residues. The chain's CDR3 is CASSQDTVHQYF. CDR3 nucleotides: TGCGCCAGCAGCCAAGATACGGTCCACCAGTATTTT.

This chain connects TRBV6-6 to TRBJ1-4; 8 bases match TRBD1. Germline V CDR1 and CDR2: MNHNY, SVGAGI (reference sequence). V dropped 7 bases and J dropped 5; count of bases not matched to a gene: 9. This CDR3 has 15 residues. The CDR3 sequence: CASTTDRGRNEKLFF. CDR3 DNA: TGTGCCAGCACCACCGACAGGGGCCGGAATGAAAAACTGTTTTTT.

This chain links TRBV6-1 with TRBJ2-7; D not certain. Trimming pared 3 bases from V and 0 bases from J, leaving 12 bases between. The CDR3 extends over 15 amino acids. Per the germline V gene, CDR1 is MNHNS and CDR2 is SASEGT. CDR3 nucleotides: TGTGCCAGCAGTGAGTTCGGCGACATCTCCTACGAGCAGTACTTC. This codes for CASSEFGDISYEQYF.

The CDR3 loop is CASRGGLAGGSNEQFF. CDR3 coding DNA: TGTGCCAGCAGGGGGGGACTAGCGGGGGGATCCAATGAGCAGTTCTTC. J is TRBJ2-1 and V is TRBV2; 15 bases fit TRBD2. Germline values: CDR1 SNHLY, CDR2 FYNNEI. V trimming: 6 bases; J trimming: 6 bases; junction bases outside the gene matches: 6. This CDR3 comprises 16 residues.

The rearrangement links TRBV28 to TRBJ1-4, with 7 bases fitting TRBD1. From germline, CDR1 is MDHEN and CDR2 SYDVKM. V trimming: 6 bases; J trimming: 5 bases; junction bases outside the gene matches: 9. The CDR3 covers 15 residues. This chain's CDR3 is CASRDTGATNEKLFF. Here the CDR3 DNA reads TGTGCCAGCAGAGACACAGGGGCTACGAATGAAAAACTGTTTTTT. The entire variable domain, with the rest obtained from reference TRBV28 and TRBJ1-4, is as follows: DVKVTQSSRYLVKRTGEKVFLECVQDMDHENMFWYRQDPGLGLRLIYFSYDVKMKEKGDIPEGYSVSREKKERFSLILESASTNQTSMYLCASRDTGATNEKLFFGSGTQLSVL.

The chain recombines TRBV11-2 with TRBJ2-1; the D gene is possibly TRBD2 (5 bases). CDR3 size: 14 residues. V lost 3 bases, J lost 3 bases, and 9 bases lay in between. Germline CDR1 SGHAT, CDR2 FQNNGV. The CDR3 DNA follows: TGTGCCAGCAGCTTTTATGGGAGCTACAATGAGCAGTTCTTC. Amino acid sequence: CASSFYGSYNEQFF.

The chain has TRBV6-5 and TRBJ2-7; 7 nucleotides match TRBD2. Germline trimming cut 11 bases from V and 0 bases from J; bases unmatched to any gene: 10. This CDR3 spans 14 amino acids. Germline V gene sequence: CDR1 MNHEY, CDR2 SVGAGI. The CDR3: CAARGGLDSYEQYF. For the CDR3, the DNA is TGTGCCGCTCGGGGTGGACTAGACTCCTACGAGCAGTACTTC.